The 14 T cell receptor beta chains presented below share a single source sample, sequenced in a study of T cells in Graves' hyperthyroidism and ophthalmopathy. Amplification of TCR beta CDR3 regions was performed using RNA transcripts as template. Initially, a first-round RT-PCR of the TCR CDR3 employed the HTBI primer set. TCRdb called the multiplex PCR reads again in MiXCR, with one record for every CDR3 protein. The sample shows a few hundred thousand distinct CDR3 sequences, around 13% of them seen only once. The source material was blood. All receptors derive from a woman younger than 30 with Graves' hyperthyroidism.

The table lists this clonotype with many counts. The gene calls are TRBV5-1 and TRBJ1-1; D remains unclear. Trimming took 0 bases from V and 1 from J, leaving 7 bases between them. Germline values: CDR1 SGHRS, CDR2 YFSETQ. The length of the CDR3 is 14 residues. Written as DNA, the CDR3 is TGCGCCAGCAGCTTGGCCGGGCAGAACACTGAAGCTTTCTTT. Residues: CASSLAGQNTEAFF.

This rearrangement joins TRBV28 to TRBJ1-5; D is unresolved. The length of the CDR3 is 15 residues. The germline V gene encodes CDR1 MDHEN and CDR2 SYDVKM. Trimming cost V 5 bases and J 4 bases, with 15 bases left between them. Written as DNA, the CDR3 is TGTGCCAGCAGTCCCATCCAGACGGGGAATCAGCCCCAGCATTTT. This codes for CASSPIQTGNQPQHF.

With respect to this clonotype: A clone one base away is much larger, so this may be a read error. Likely a read error: the CDR3 ends without its conserved phenylalanine or tryptophan. Written as DNA, the CDR3 is TGTGCCAGTGGGGACCCGAATCAGCCCCAGCATCTT. This encodes CASGDPNQPQHL. The chain recombines TRBV6-2 or TRBV6-3 with TRBJ1-5, with a tentative D call TRBD1 (5 bases). Between the trimmed V and J ends, which lost 9 bases and 4 bases, there was a span of 10 bases. CDR1 is MNHEY and CDR2 is SVGEGT in the germline V gene. CDR3 length equals 12 residues.

The count of this clonotype is one. The chain combines TRBV4-3 with TRBJ1-5; D unclear. Looked up from germline, CDR1 is LGHNA and CDR2 is YSLEER. V was trimmed by 7 bases and J by 3 bases, leaving 13 bases between them. The CDR3 contains 14 residues. The CDR3, as DNA: TGCGCCAGCACAAAGGGAGGGCCCAATCAGCCCCAGCATTTT. This codes for CASTKGGPNQPQHF.

The chain combines TRBV20-1 with TRBJ2-7; 15 bases align to TRBD2. Per germline, CDR1 DFQATT and CDR2 SNEGSKA (reference sequence). V gave up 0 bases and J gave up 7 bases; unmatched junction bases: 13. There are 18 residues in the CDR3. CDR3 sequence (DNA): TGCAGTGCTAGAGATCCCAGGACTAGCGGGAGGGTGGTTAGAGAGCAGTACTTC. Amino acids: CSARDPRTSGRVVREQYF.

This clonotype was observed a single time. Just one base apart from a much larger clone, this may be a read error. The chain carries TRBV28 and TRBJ1-5; the match to TRBD1 covers 8 bases. Per the germline V gene, CDR1 is MDHEN and CDR2 is SYDVKM. The CDR3 extends over 14 amino acids. V was clipped by 3 bases and J by 7 bases; unmatched bases: 5. The CDR3 nucleotides are TGTGCCAGCAGTTTCCAGGGGGCAGGACAGCCCCAGCATTTT. This sequence encodes CASSFQGAGQPQHF.

This clonotype was seen many times. The chain carries TRBV5-1 and TRBJ2-1; TRBD1 matches at 7 bases. Germline V gives CDR1 SGHRS, CDR2 YFSETQ. This CDR3 contains 15 residues. V dropped 0 bases and J dropped 12; count of bases not matched to a gene: 12. The CDR3: CASSLGPKQGQWQFF. The CDR3 bases are TGCGCCAGCAGCTTGGGACCTAAACAGGGACAGTGGCAGTTCTTC. Complete variable domain (other parts from reference TRBV5-1 and TRBJ2-1): KAGVTQTPRYLIKTRGQQVTLSCSPISGHRSVSWYQQTPGQGLQFLFEYFSETQRNKGNFPGRFSGRQFSNSRSEMNVSTLELGDSALYLCASSLGPKQGQWQFFGPGTRLTVL.

The chain uses TRBV10-3 and TRBJ2-3; unclear D gene. CDR1 and CDR2 from the germline V gene are ENHRY and SYGVKD. V dropped 4 bases and J dropped 2 bases, with 13 bases sitting between them. The CDR3 is 15 amino acids. The CDR3 region is CAISVRDLVTDTQYF. The CDR3 bases are TGTGCCATCAGTGTTAGGGATCTGGTCACAGATACGCAGTATTTT.

This clonotype was recorded a few times. This rearrangement joins TRBV4-3 to TRBJ1-1; D is unclear. V gave up 3 bases and J gave up 4 bases, with 9 bases separating them. Germline CDR1 reads LGHNA; CDR2 reads YSLEER. This CDR3 region has 13 residues. The DNA of the CDR3 is TGCGCCAGCAGCCACAGGTATGGCACTGAAGCTTTCTTT. Its translation: CASSHRYGTEAFF.

This clonotype was detected only a few times. The chain has TRBV5-8 and TRBJ1-4; D perhaps matches TRBD1 (6 bases). Germline values: CDR1 SGHTS, CDR2 YDEGEE. The V and J ends lost 1 base and 4 bases respectively, with 17 bases between them. This CDR3 is 17 amino acids long. The CDR3 region is CASSLRGGGPLNEKLFF. CDR3 coding DNA: TGTGCCAGCAGCTTGCGAGGGGGAGGCCCACTTAATGAAAAACTGTTTTTT.

Many counts were recorded for this clonotype. V and J are TRBV6-1 and TRBJ1-5; D gene unclear. Germline CDR1 reads MNHNS; CDR2 reads SASEGT. The V end was cut by 6 bases, the J end by 5 bases, with 11 bases between. The CDR3 extends over 13 amino acids. Written as DNA, the CDR3 is TGTGCCAGCAGACGACAACAACATCAGCCCCAGCATTTT. Translated, it gives CASRRQQHQPQHF.

Many counts were recorded for this clonotype. The gene calls are TRBV20-1 and TRBJ2-5; 11 nucleotides line up with TRBD2. J gave up 7 bases and V 7 bases, and 8 bases lay outside the gene matches. There are 13 residues in the CDR3. Germline loops: CDR1 DFQATT, CDR2 SNEGSKA (reference sequence). CDR3 protein: CSVQTSGVGTQYF. Here the CDR3 DNA reads TGCAGTGTTCAGACTAGCGGGGTCGGGACCCAGTACTTC.

This clonotype was detected ten times or more. The chain recombines TRBV30 with TRBJ1-2; D gene ambiguous. Germline V gene data show CDR1 as GTSNPN and CDR2 as SVGIG (reference sequence). The CDR3 totals 12 residues. Trimming took off 1 base at V and 6 bases at J, with 9 bases between the two ends. CDR3 loop: CAWSDTVNGYTF. The CDR3 DNA reads TGTGCCTGGAGTGATACAGTAAATGGCTACACCTTC. Together with reference TRBV30 and TRBJ1-2, the CDR3 gives the full variable domain: SQTIHQWPATLVQPVGSPLSLECTVEGTSNPNLYWYRQAAGRGLQLLFYSVGIGQISSEVPQNLSASRPQDRQFILSSKKLLLSDSGFYLCAWSDTVNGYTFGSGTRLTVV.

In this sample, this clonotype turned up many times. The chain couples TRBV2 to TRBJ1-1, with 8 positions matching TRBD1. CDR1 is SNHLY and CDR2 is FYNNEI in the germline V gene. The CDR3 extends over 13 amino acids. After removal of 8 bases from V and 5 bases from J, the junction contained 7 bases not matched to a gene. The DNA for the CDR3 is TGTGCCAGCCTCCCGGGACAGGAGACTGAAGCTTTCTTT. Protein product: CASLPGQETEAFF.